These 26 T cell receptor beta chains were sequenced from one sample in a study of cytomegalovirus exposure and HLA in healthy donors. The primer mix had 60 Vbeta and 13 Jbeta primers. Method: immunoSEQ multiplex PCR; TCRdb's copy keeps in-frame clones and lacks some. Of roughly 190,000 clones listed, roughly 83% are singletons. Material for sequencing was PBMCs. These receptors originate from a woman aged 50 to 65 in good health and CMV-seronegative.

This chain links TRBV9 with TRBJ1-4; 10 positions match TRBD1. V shed 3 bases and J 7 bases; nucleotides not matched to a gene: 6. Germline CDR1 and CDR2: SGDLS and YYNGEE. The CDR3 is 15 residues long. In DNA form, the CDR3 reads TGTGCCAGCAGCGCGACAGGGGGCGAAGTTGAAAAACTGTTTTTT. As protein: CASSATGGEVEKLFF.

The rearrangement links TRBV19 to TRBJ2-3, with 9 nucleotides matching TRBD1. CDR3 length: 15 residues. Germline V gene sequence: CDR1 LNHDA, CDR2 SQIVND (reference sequence). The junction had 4 bases not matched to a gene; V was cut back by 4 bases and J by 2 bases. The CDR3 DNA sequence: TGTGCCAGTAGTACCGGGACAGGGTCCACAGATACGCAGTATTTT. It codes for CASSTGTGSTDTQYF.

The rearrangement links TRBV11-3 to TRBJ2-3; TRBD1 agrees at 9 bases. This CDR3 has 15 amino acids. V was pared by 5 bases and J by 3 bases, with 6 bases of the junction left unmatched. Germline CDR1 SGHNT, CDR2 YENEEA. The CDR3 DNA reads TGTGCCAGCAGCCTCCATGGACAGGGGACAGATACGCAGTATTTT. Amino acids: CASSLHGQGTDTQYF. Complete variable domain (other parts from reference TRBV11-3 and TRBJ2-3): EAGVVQSPRYKIIEKKQPVAFWCNPISGHNTLYWYLQNLGQGPELLIRYENEEAVDDSQLPKDRFSAERLKGVDSTLKIQPAELGDSAVYLCASSLHGQGTDTQYFGPGTRLTVL.

The rearrangement links TRBV10-2 to TRBJ2-7; no reliable D call. Germline V gene lookup returns CDR1 WSHSY and CDR2 SAAADI. V was pared by 5 bases and J by 6 bases, with 14 bases between. This CDR3 region has 13 residues. CDR3: CASSTPGPSEQYF. The CDR3 bases are TGCGCCAGCAGTACCCCAGGTCCGAGCGAGCAGTACTTC.

The V call is TRBV5-1, the J call TRBJ1-1; unclear D gene. Trimming left V 6 bases short and J 0 bases short, with 15 bases between. The CDR3 runs to 15 residues. From germline, CDR1 is SGHRS and CDR2 YFSETQ. The CDR3 DNA is TGCGCCAGCATGGGGAGGTCGACGGTGAACACTGAAGCTTTCTTT. Translating it yields CASMGRSTVNTEAFF.

The rearrangement uses TRBV2 and TRBJ1-6; D gene ambiguous. The CDR3 has 15 residues. The germline CDR1 and CDR2 sequences are SNHLY and FYNNEI. V lost 1 base and J lost 11, with 15 bases in between. The CDR3 DNA is TGTGCCAGCAGTGAAGAGACTGCAGCCGGGACACCCCTCCACTTT. Its translation is CASSEETAAGTPLHF.

CDR3 protein: CASSQDLSSLQDGYTF. CDR3 DNA sequence: TGCGCCAGCAGCCAAGATCTAAGTTCCCTACAGGATGGCTACACCTTC. V usage is TRBV4-3 and J usage is TRBJ1-2, with D possibly being TRBD1 (5 bases). CDR1 and CDR2 (germline): LGHNA, YSLEER. The CDR3 extends over 16 amino acids. Trimming stripped 0 bases from V and 6 bases from J, with 17 bases between.

The V call is TRBV4-3, the J call TRBJ1-6; a weak D match, TRBD1 (6 bases). This CDR3 spans 19 amino acids. Germline CDR1 and CDR2: LGHNA and YSLEER. V dropped 4 bases and J dropped 0 bases, with 19 bases sitting between them. The CDR3 DNA reads TGCGCCAGCAGCCTGTCGGCCGGAACAGGGAGCTCCTATAATTCACCCCTCCACTTT. This translates into CASSLSAGTGSSYNSPLHF.

This clone was counted only a few times. The genes are TRBV14 and TRBJ2-3; D unclear. Germline loops: CDR1 SGHDN, CDR2 FVKESK. This CDR3 is 15 amino acids long. V lost 0 bases and J 1 base, leaving 8 bases between the germline ends. The CDR3 reads CASSQERLRTDTQYF. The CDR3 region has the DNA TGTGCCAGCAGCCAAGAGCGTCTTCGCACAGATACGCAGTATTTT.

This chain connects TRBV28 to TRBJ1-4; TRBD1 might be the D (6 bases). Looked up from germline, CDR1 is MDHEN and CDR2 is SYDVKM. V dropped 6 bases and J dropped 8 bases, with 22 bases sitting between them. The CDR3 sequence is 16 residues long. CDR3 in amino acids: CASRSSGGPIREKLFF. The CDR3 bases are TGTGCCAGCAGAAGCAGCGGGGGGCCGATCCGGGAAAAACTGTTTTTT.

There are a few counts of this clone. V and J are TRBV7-8 and TRBJ1-4; D unclear. The CDR3 loop spans 15 amino acids. The germline gives CDR1 SGHVS, CDR2 FQNEAQ. The germline V and J ends were trimmed by 7 bases and 6 bases, with 18 bases remaining between them. The CDR3 bases are TGTGCCAGCAACCCGACCTGGAAACGGGATGAAAAACTGTTTTTT. Translated, it gives CASNPTWKRDEKLFF.

The V and J genes are TRBV7-9 and TRBJ1-1, with TRBD1 matching 8 bases. After removal of 5 bases from V and 2 bases from J, the junction contained 4 bases not matched to a gene. Germline assignment: CDR1 SEHNR and CDR2 FQNEAQ (reference sequence). The CDR3 contains 14 residues. Here the CDR3 DNA reads TGTGCCAGCAGCCGGGACAGGAGAAACACTGAAGCTTTCTTT. Its protein is CASSRDRRNTEAFF.

The chain combines TRBV19 with TRBJ1-1, with D perhaps matching TRBD1 (6 bases). Germline V gene data show CDR1 as LNHDA and CDR2 as SQIVND (reference sequence). CDR3 length equals 13 residues. The ends were cut back, 5 bases at V and 4 bases at J, with 11 bases in the middle. CDR3 in amino acids: CASSLRGGTEAFF. The CDR3 nucleotides are TGTGCCAGTAGTCTGAGGGGGGGCACTGAAGCTTTCTTT. Based on the CDR3 plus reference TRBV19 and TRBJ1-1, the full variable domain is DGGITQSPKYLFRKEGQNVTLSCEQNLNHDAMYWYRQDPGQGLRLIYYSQIVNDFQKGDIAEGYSVSREKKESFPLTVTSAQKNPTAFYLCASSLRGGTEAFFGQGTRLTVV.

The V gene is TRBV19, the J gene TRBJ2-3, with 9 bases fitting TRBD1. Germline-derived CDR1 and CDR2 are LNHDA and SQIVND (reference sequence). The V and J ends lost 9 bases and 5 bases, in that order; junction bases with no gene match: 15. This CDR3 comprises 16 residues. CDR3 loop: CARKRDRDREIDTQYF. DNA for the CDR3: TGTGCCAGGAAAAGAGACCGGGACAGGGAAATAGATACGCAGTATTTT.

This chain links TRBV7-3 with TRBJ2-1; TRBD2 matches at 14 bases. The trim removed 5 bases at V and 8 bases at J, leaving 8 bases unmatched. The length of the CDR3 is 16 residues. The germline CDR1 and CDR2 sequences are SGHTA and FQGTGA. The CDR3 reads CASSPQGTSGSDEQFF. The DNA of the CDR3 is TGTGCCAGCAGCCCACAAGGGACTAGCGGGAGCGATGAGCAGTTCTTC.

This sequence joins TRBV9 and TRBJ2-3; 14 nucleotides line up with TRBD2. The CDR3 consists of 19 residues. Germline CDR1 and CDR2: SGDLS and YYNGEE. V dropped 4 bases and J dropped 0; count of bases not matched to a gene: 10. The DNA of the CDR3 is TGTGCCAGCAGCTTAACCCCGAGACTAGCGGGGGGGAGCACAGATACGCAGTATTTT. Protein product: CASSLTPRLAGGSTDTQYF.

This chain links TRBV28 with TRBJ1-2, with D maybe TRBD1 (5 bases). V was pared by 7 bases and J by 4 bases, with 16 bases between. The CDR3 consists of 14 residues. Germline-derived CDR1 and CDR2 are MDHEN and SYDVKM. CDR3 loop: CASNPGRTTYGYTF. For the CDR3, the DNA is TGTGCCAGCAACCCCGGGAGGACAACCTATGGCTACACCTTC.

The chain carries TRBV7-3 and TRBJ1-1; D possibly corresponds to TRBD1 (5 bases). Germline assignment: CDR1 SGHTA and CDR2 FQGTGA. This CDR3 has 13 amino acids. The V and J ends lost 5 bases and 4 bases respectively, with 11 bases between them. The CDR3 loop is CASSRGGSTEAFF. The CDR3 bases are TGTGCCAGCAGCCGGGGGGGGAGCACTGAAGCTTTCTTT.

This chain uses TRBV7-2 with TRBJ2-5; no definite D call. CDR3 length: 15 residues. The V end lost 1 base, the J end lost 1 base, and 10 bases lay between the germline ends. CDR1 is SGHTA and CDR2 is FQGNSA in the germline V gene. DNA of the CDR3: TGTGCCAGCAGCTTAGTTGCAGGCCCCCAAGAGACCCAGTACTTC. The encoded protein is CASSLVAGPQETQYF.

J is TRBJ2-7 and V is TRBV28; weak D call: TRBD2 (5 bases). Germline V lookup: CDR1 MDHEN, CDR2 SYDVKM. The CDR3 extends over 14 amino acids. With 3 bases removed from V and 10 bases from J, the gap between germline ends came to 19 bases. The CDR3 protein is CASSFSDSPPHQYF. CDR3 nucleotide sequence: TGTGCCAGCAGTTTCTCGGACTCCCCGCCACATCAGTACTTC.

For this clone: One junction end does not reproduce the germline sequence, and a read error may be involved. This rearrangement joins TRBV7-9 to TRBJ1-3; D is unclear. Looked up from germline, CDR1 is SEHNR and CDR2 is FQNEAQ (reference sequence). This CDR3 has 15 residues. CDR3 in DNA: TGTTCCAGCAGCTTATTCGGCCGGGGTGTGGACACCATATATTTT. Amino acids: CSSSLFGRGVDTIYF. Variable domain in full (rest from reference TRBV7-9 and TRBJ1-3): DTGVSQNPRHKITKRGQNVTFRCDPISEHNRLYWYRQTLGQGPEFLTYFQNEAQLEKSRLLSDRFSAERPKGSFSTLEIQRTEQGDSAMYLCSSSLFGRGVDTIYFGEGSWLTVV.

This clone was counted a single time. The chain has TRBV29-1 and TRBJ2-2; D might be TRBD1 (9 bases). CDR1 SQVTM and CDR2 ANQGSEA come from the germline V gene. Deletions cut 7 bases from V and 8 bases from J, with 17 bases between. This CDR3 region has 13 residues. CDR3 coding DNA: TGCAGCGCGGGGGGGACAGGGTGGGGGGAGCTGTTTTTT. It specifies CSAGGTGWGELFF.

This sequence joins TRBV7-8 and TRBJ2-4; TRBD1 might be the D (6 bases). V was pared by 7 bases and J by 0 bases, with 13 bases between. Per germline, CDR1 SGHVS and CDR2 FQNEAQ. The CDR3 is 15 amino acids. The CDR3 bases are TGTGCCAGCACTGGACAGCCCCTAGCCAAAAACATTCAGTACTTC. Translated, it gives CASTGQPLAKNIQYF.

The V and J genes are TRBV4-3 and TRBJ1-1; D call uncertain. Trimming removed 6 bases from V and 2 bases from J, with 16 bases in between. The CDR3 is 15 residues long. The germline CDR1 and CDR2 sequences are LGHNA and YSLEER. For the CDR3, the DNA is TGCGCCAGCAGTTGGTCGGACTCCTCTAACACTGAAGCTTTCTTT. Translated: CASSWSDSSNTEAFF.

This sequence joins TRBV6-5 and TRBJ2-6; D remains ambiguous. This CDR3 has 16 amino acids. Germline V gene data show CDR1 as MNHEY and CDR2 as SVGAGI. Trimming stripped 2 bases from V and 1 base from J, with 9 bases between. The CDR3 here is CASSYARSSGANVLTF. Written as DNA, the CDR3 is TGTGCCAGCAGTTACGCGAGGTCTTCTGGGGCCAACGTCCTGACTTTC.

The chain is built from TRBV28 and TRBJ2-5; 8 nucleotides align to TRBD1. Germline CDR1 MDHEN, CDR2 SYDVKM. The CDR3 covers 15 residues. Germline trimming cut 5 bases from V and 7 bases from J; bases unmatched to any gene: 12. CDR3 residues: CASSAPGTGHGTQYF. In nucleotides, the CDR3 is TGTGCCAGCAGTGCCCCCGGGACAGGTCATGGGACCCAGTACTTC. The variable domain in full, completed from reference TRBV28 and TRBJ2-5, reads DVKVTQSSRYLVKRTGEKVFLECVQDMDHENMFWYRQDPGLGLRLIYFSYDVKMKEKGDIPEGYSVSREKKERFSLILESASTNQTSMYLCASSAPGTGHGTQYFGPGTRLLVL.